This TCR beta chain emerged from a study of blood T cell repertoires in COVID-19. Study overall: Italy, Spain and the United States were the sources of the convalescent and acute COVID-19 samples. PBMCs, B-cell-depleted T cells, or T cells provided the cDNA or gDNA that made up the material.

This clone has just a few counts. Authors' analysis steps: Nucleated cell number was recorded as an estimate derived from reference gene primer amplification. The protocol was immunoSEQ multiplex PCR, while the TCRdb copy is restricted to in-frame clones and leaves out a portion. V and J calls and clone size are those listed in that table; D and trimming were worked out from the DNA. This table holds about 250,000 clones, around three quarters found once. The sample was peripheral blood. This clonotype was sampled from a woman over 75 with acute or convalescent COVID-19.

DNA for the CDR3: TGTGCCAGCAGCCCCCGACGGTTCGGGGTTGCGAACACTGAAGCTTTCTTT. This sequence encodes CASSPRRFGVANTEAFF. The genes are TRBV7-8 and TRBJ1-1; unclear D gene. This CDR3 has 17 residues. Germline V gives CDR1 SGHVS, CDR2 FQNEAQ. The germline V and J ends were trimmed by 5 bases and 1 base, with 20 bases remaining between them.